What follows describes a single T cell receptor (beta chain). Its antigen remains unknown. The CDR3 spans 14 residues. Looked up from germline, CDR1 is MNHEY and CDR2 is SMNVEV (reference sequence). These data are taken from a study of monozygotic twins with inflammatory bowel disease. Study-wide findings and caveats: Patient-to-patient differences in immunosuppressive treatment may have added variability to the repertoires.

The unique tags termed UMIs, each holding a 6-nucleotide sample barcode, were added by means of template switching. TCRdb reprocessed the 5' RACE reads; each CDR3 protein has one entry and no DNA is given. This table holds a few hundred thousand distinct CDR3 sequences. The chain is built from TRBV27 and TRBJ2-7; absent DNA, TCRdb's TRBD1 call cannot be checked. Specimen: blood. This receptor was identified in a human donor with ulcerative colitis or Crohn's disease, or a healthy co-twin of an affected twin (not recorded which). The CDR3 reads CASSPGTFFYEQYF.